This passage covers 12 T cell receptor beta chains from one sample sequenced in a study of radiotherapy plus CTLA-4 blockade in lung cancer. Repertoires were generated with immunoSEQ multiplex PCR, while TCRdb's copy carries only in-frame clones and drops some. The table lists some 110,000 clones, approximately 80% of them singletons, with 3.3% in the top ten. The material sequenced was peripheral blood, taken from a patient treated with radiotherapy plus ipilimumab. These receptors were collected from a human donor with non-small cell lung cancer that progressed on radiotherapy plus ipilimumab. Some clones in this sample may be carry-over from other donors' samples.

This sequence joins TRBV6-5 and TRBJ1-2, with TRBD1 matching over 9 bases. Germline values: CDR1 MNHEY, CDR2 SVGAGI. There are 15 residues in the CDR3. J gave up 4 bases and V 5 bases, and 8 bases lay outside the gene matches. Written as DNA, the CDR3 is TGTGCCAGCAGTGGGTACAGGGGGCTCGGCTATGGCTACACCTTC. Protein sequence: CASSGYRGLGYGYTF.

About this clone itself: The junction and the germline gene differ at one end; a read error may be behind it. This rearrangement joins TRBV7-2 to TRBJ2-5; D is undetermined. CDR1 SGHTA and CDR2 FQGNSA come from the germline V gene. The CDR3 has 12 residues. The chain's CDR3 is CASSLALEAQYF. The CDR3 nucleotides read TGTGCCAGCAGCTTAGCCCTAGAGGCCCAGTACTTC.

The genes are TRBV5-8 and TRBJ1-5; D ambiguous. V was trimmed by 4 bases and J by 1 base, leaving 9 bases between them. Germline lookup yields CDR1 SGHTS and CDR2 YDEGEE. The CDR3 is made up of 14 amino acids. CDR3 nucleotides: TGTGCCAGCAGCCGCCGGGCAAGCAATCAGCCCCAGCATTTT. Amino acid sequence: CASSRRASNQPQHF.

This clone showed up just a few times. The chain recombines TRBV6-5 with TRBJ2-5, with 7 positions matching TRBD2. This CDR3 contains 13 residues. Per the germline V gene, CDR1 is MNHEY and CDR2 is SVGAGI. V lost 5 bases to trimming and J lost 5 bases; unmatched junction nucleotides: 5. CDR3 loop: CASSIGRGETQYF. DNA of the CDR3: TGTGCCAGCAGTATAGGGAGGGGTGAGACCCAGTACTTC.

In this sample, this clone turned up once. The CDR3 nucleotides read TGTGCCAGCACCCCGACAGGGAACACCGGGGAGCTGTTTTTT. Translating gives CASTPTGNTGELFF. The J gene is TRBJ2-2, the V gene TRBV5-4; a weak D match, TRBD1 (6 bases). V dropped 6 bases and J dropped 1 base, with 10 bases sitting between them. The V gene's germline CDR1 is SGHNT and CDR2 YYREEE (reference sequence). This CDR3 region has 14 residues.

This clone was seen a few times. The V call is TRBV7-6, the J call TRBJ1-1; D not certain. V was trimmed by 6 bases and J by 3 bases, leaving 11 bases between them. This CDR3 is built from 13 residues. Germline loops: CDR1 SGHVS, CDR2 FNYEAQ. CDR3 protein: CASRPGSHTEAFF. The CDR3 DNA reads as TGTGCCAGCAGGCCGGGGTCTCACACTGAAGCTTTCTTT. Drawing the rest from reference TRBV7-6 and TRBJ1-1, the complete variable domain is GAGVSQSPRYKVTKRGQDVALRCDPISGHVSLYWYRQALGQGPEFLTYFNYEAQQDKSGLPNDRFSAERPEGSISTLTIQRTEQRDSAMYRCASRPGSHTEAFFGQGTRLTVV.

This clone was seen only a few times. V gene TRBV4-1 combines with J gene TRBJ1-2; weak D call: TRBD1 (6 bases). The CDR3 has 16 amino acids. From germline, CDR1 is MGHRA and CDR2 YSYEKL. V shed 2 bases and J shed 4 bases, with 17 bases lying between them. The CDR3 is CASSQKGDGDFYGYTF. The CDR3 nucleotides read TGCGCCAGCAGCCAAAAGGGGGATGGGGACTTCTATGGCTACACCTTC.

V gene TRBV19 combines with J gene TRBJ2-6; D remains ambiguous. CDR3 length: 18 residues. The V gene lost 7 bases and the J gene lost 0 bases, with 19 bases spanning the gap. The V gene's germline CDR1 is LNHDA and CDR2 SQIVND (reference sequence). The DNA of the CDR3 is TGTGCCAGTACCCCCCTTACCCTCTCTCTCTCTGGGGCCAACGTCCTGACTTTC. Protein: CASTPLTLSLSGANVLTF.

V usage is TRBV27 and J usage is TRBJ2-4, with 9 bases lining up with TRBD2. Germline values: CDR1 MNHEY, CDR2 SMNVEV (reference sequence). Trimming at V came to 4 bases and at J to 6 bases, leaving 7 bases not matched to a gene. This CDR3 has 15 amino acids. For the CDR3, the DNA is TGTGCCAGCAGTTCTTCCCTGGGACTAGCAAACATTCAGTACTTC. Translated: CASSSSLGLANIQYF.

The chain couples TRBV7-8 to TRBJ1-2; D remains unclear. CDR3 length: 17 residues. Trimming removed 2 bases from V and 4 bases from J, with 20 bases in between. Germline CDR1 SGHVS, CDR2 FQNEAQ. CDR3 in DNA: TGTGCCAGCAGCTTAAATCCTAGTGCAAGCGACATCTATGGCTACACCTTC. Amino acid sequence: CASSLNPSASDIYGYTF.

This chain uses TRBV7-2 with TRBJ2-7, with 7 bases fitting TRBD2. Looked up from germline, CDR1 is SGHTA and CDR2 is FQGNSA. The CDR3 loop spans 14 amino acids. V shed 5 bases and J 2 bases; nucleotides not matched to a gene: 6. The CDR3 spells CASSATSDPYEQYF. The DNA for the CDR3 is TGTGCCAGCAGCGCTACTAGCGACCCCTACGAGCAGTACTTC.

On this clone itself: Mismatch with germline at one junction end may stem from a read error. V and J are TRBV7-7 and TRBJ2-5, with 8 nucleotides matching TRBD1. The CDR3 runs to 14 residues. Germline assignment: CDR1 SSHAT and CDR2 FNYEAQ (reference sequence). The CDR3 DNA sequence: TGTGCTAGCAGCTTAAGCCAGGGGGCTGAGACCCAGTACTTC. Translated, it gives CASSLSQGAETQYF.